Below are 7 T cell receptor beta chains sequenced from a single sample in a study of T cells in localized non-small cell lung cancer. Only in-frame clones appear in the TCRdb table, and some are missing; sequencing was by immunoSEQ multiplex PCR. The sample records more than 1,400 clones, nearly 20% being singletons. This specimen was normal lung tissue next to the tumor, taken before any cancer treatment. These receptors were obtained from a woman aged 35-70 years with stage II lung adenocarcinoma.

This rearrangement joins TRBV28 to TRBJ2-1; 7 nucleotides match TRBD2. The V segment lost 8 bases and the J segment 4 bases; nucleotides outside the gene matches: 11. Per the germline V gene, CDR1 is MDHEN and CDR2 is SYDVKM. The CDR3 extends over 15 amino acids. The CDR3 loop is CASLIKAGLYNEQFF. The CDR3 DNA reads TGTGCCAGCCTAATTAAAGCGGGGCTATACAATGAGCAGTTCTTC.

V gene TRBV11-3 combines with J gene TRBJ2-3; the match to TRBD2 covers 9 bases. The trim removed 5 bases at V and 5 bases at J, leaving 8 bases unmatched. The CDR3 spans 15 residues. The germline gives CDR1 SGHNT, CDR2 YENEEA. The chain's CDR3 is CASSPLAGVQDTQYF. DNA for the CDR3: TGTGCCAGCAGCCCTTTAGCGGGGGTACAAGATACGCAGTATTTT.

This clone has only a few counts. The chain employs TRBV28 and TRBJ1-4; D is uncertain. CDR3 size: 12 residues. CDR1 is MDHEN, CDR2 SYDVKM, per germline. V lost 8 bases and J lost 7, with 11 bases in between. CDR3 sequence: CASSGAFEKLFF. The CDR3 nucleotides are TGTGCCAGCTCCGGCGCATTTGAAAAACTGTTTTTT.

A note on this clone: At one boundary the junction diverges from the germline segment, which might be a read error. This sequence joins TRBV19 and TRBJ1-1; 10 bases match TRBD1. The CDR3 is made up of 17 amino acids. Germline loops: CDR1 LNHDA, CDR2 SQIVND (reference sequence). For the CDR3, the DNA is TGTGCTAGTACCAGGGGGCTACAGGGGACAGGGGACACTGAAGCTTTCTTT. Protein sequence: CASTRGLQGTGDTEAFF. Full variable domain (remainder filled in from reference TRBV19 and TRBJ1-1): DGGITQSPKYLFRKEGQNVTLSCEQNLNHDAMYWYRQDPGQGLRLIYYSQIVNDFQKGDIAEGYSVSREKKESFPLTVTSAQKNPTAFYLCASTRGLQGTGDTEAFFGQGTRLTVV.

This clone counts as large. The rearrangement uses TRBV6-8 and TRBJ1-2; TRBD1 is a possible D gene (5 bases). This CDR3 has 15 amino acids. The germline CDR1 and CDR2 sequences are MNHGY and SAAAGT. Trimming cost V 2 bases and J 8 bases, with 18 bases left between them. CDR3 residues: CASSYDTGLSGGYTF. The CDR3 nucleotides are TGTGCCAGCAGTTACGATACCGGGCTCTCAGGGGGCTACACCTTC.

V gene TRBV25-1 combines with J gene TRBJ2-7, with a weak D call TRBD2 (6 bases). Germline V gives CDR1 MGHDK, CDR2 SYGVNS. V was cut by 3 bases and J by 4 bases, with 7 bases left in between. CDR3 length: 12 amino acids. CDR3 sequence reads: CASSDGGYEQYF. CDR3 in DNA: TGTGCCAGCAGTGACGGGGGTTACGAGCAGTACTTC.

By proportion, this clone is medium-sized. The CDR3 protein is CASSYTSSGGDGEQFF. The DNA of the CDR3 is TGTGCCAGCAGTTACACCTCCAGCGGGGGGGACGGTGAGCAGTTCTTC. The chain joins TRBV6-8 to TRBJ2-1; 10 bases are a match to TRBD2. The CDR3 is 16 residues long. Germline CDR1 MNHGY, CDR2 SAAAGT. The V segment lost 2 bases and the J segment 9 bases; nucleotides outside the gene matches: 10.